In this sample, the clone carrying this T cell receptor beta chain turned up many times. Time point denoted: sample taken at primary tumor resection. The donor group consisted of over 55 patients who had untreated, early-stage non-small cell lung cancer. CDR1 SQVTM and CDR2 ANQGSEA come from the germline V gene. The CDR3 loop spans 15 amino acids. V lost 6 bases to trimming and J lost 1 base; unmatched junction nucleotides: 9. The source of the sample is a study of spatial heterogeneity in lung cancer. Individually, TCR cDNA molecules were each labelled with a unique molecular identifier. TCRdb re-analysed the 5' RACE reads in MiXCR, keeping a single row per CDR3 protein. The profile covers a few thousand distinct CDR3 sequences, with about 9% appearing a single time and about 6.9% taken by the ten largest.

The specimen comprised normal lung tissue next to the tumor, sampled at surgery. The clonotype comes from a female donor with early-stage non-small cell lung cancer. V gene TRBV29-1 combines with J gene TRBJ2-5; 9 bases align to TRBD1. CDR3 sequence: CSVAGTGNGQETQYF. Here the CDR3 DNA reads TGCAGCGTAGCCGGGACAGGGAATGGCCAAGAGACCCAGTACTTC. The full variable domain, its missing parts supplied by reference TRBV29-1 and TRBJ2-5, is SAVISQKPSRDICQRGTSLTIQCQVDSQVTMMFWYRQQPGQSLTLIATANQGSEATYESGFVIDKFPISRPNLTFSTLTVSNMSPEDSSIYLCSVAGTGNGQETQYFGPGTRLLVL.